This T cell receptor (beta chain) emerged from a study of blood T cell repertoires in COVID-19. In the original processing: Reference gene primer amplification gave estimated nucleated cell counts. Profiled with immunoSEQ multiplex PCR; TCRdb holds only in-frame clones, not every one. Clonal size and the V and J genes are those of that table, whereas D and trimming came from the DNA. This sample carries roughly 200,000 clones, roughly 86% of them seen once, and the ten largest clones take roughly 24%. This CDR3 region has 15 residues. Germline CDR1 is SNHLY and CDR2 is FYNNEI. The V gene lost 6 bases and the J gene lost 0 bases, with 12 bases spanning the gap.

The material sequenced was PBMCs or T cells enriched from blood (not recorded which). The chain joins TRBV2 to TRBJ1-5; D ambiguous. The receptor was derived from a woman between 35 and 50 years old in a cohort exposed to, infected with or recovered from COVID-19 (not recorded which). The CDR3 DNA sequence: TGTGCCAGCAGAGCCAGGCTTTATAGCAATCAGCCCCAGCATTTT. Translated: CASRARLYSNQPQHF.